This is a list of T cell receptor beta chains from one sample in a study of CD8 T cells in Susac syndrome. MiXCR was run by TCRdb on the immunoSEQ multiplex PCR reads, yielding one entry per CDR3 protein. The sample yields about 180,000 distinct CDR3 sequences, 85% to 95% seen once. Sequencing was carried out using CD8+ T cells from PBMCs. Source of these receptors: a human donor with multiple sclerosis. The CDR3 runs from the conserved cysteine through the conserved F or W. D genes are given only for firm matches. The listing skips clone size in some rows; elsewhere it reads once, few, many or a size class.

abundance	d_gene	v_gene	j_gene	CDR3aa	CDR3nt
.	.	TRBV7-9	TRBJ2-2	CASIPSPTGELFF	TGTGCCAGCATACCTAGCCCAACCGGGGAGCTGTTTTTT
.	TRBD1	TRBV27	TRBJ1-2	CASSPGQINYGYTF	TGTGCCAGCAGTCCGGGACAGATTAACTATGGCTACACCTTC
.	.	TRBV29-1	TRBJ1-2	CSVGLQPFNYGYTF	TGCAGCGTCGGGCTTCAGCCCTTTAACTATGGCTACACCTTC
.	.	TRBV11-2	TRBJ2-5	CASNPPGPKTQYF	TGTGCCAGCAACCCCCCGGGACCGAAGACCCAGTACTTC
.	TRBD2	TRBV7-3	TRBJ2-2	CASSLGTSGRTGELFF	TGTGCCAGCAGCCTGGGGACTAGCGGGAGGACCGGGGAGCTGTTTTTT
.	.	TRBV3-1	TRBJ2-2	CASSQNTGELFF	TGTGCCAGCAGCCAGAACACCGGGGAGCTGTTTTTT
.	TRBD1	TRBV6-5	TRBJ2-5	CASSYSGVGDRMYF	TGTGCCAGCAGTTACTCGGGGGTAGGGGACAGGATGTACTTC
.	.	TRBV7-9	TRBJ2-1	CASSRPNPDSYNEQFF	TGTGCCAGCAGCCGACCAAACCCGGACTCCTACAATGAGCAGTTCTTC
.	.	TRBV7-6	TRBJ2-6	CASSSRDRANVLTF	TGTGCCAGCAGCTCACGAGACAGGGCCAACGTCCTGACTTTC
.	TRBD2	TRBV5-1	TRBJ2-7	CASSLSAGGLIDYEQYF	TGCGCCAGCAGTCTTAGCGCGGGAGGGCTAATCGACTACGAGCAGTACTTC
few	TRBD1	TRBV4-1	TRBJ1-5	CASSQDAGQGVQPQHF	TGCGCCAGCAGCCAAGATGCGGGACAGGGTGTTCAGCCCCAGCATTTT
.	.	TRBV2	TRBJ1-5	CASSEAGNSNQPQHF	TGTGCCAGCAGTGAAGCGGGGAATAGCAATCAGCCCCAGCATTTT
.	.	TRBV20-1	TRBJ1-1	CSARDRYGSFEAFF	TGCAGTGCTAGAGATCGATATGGATCCTTTGAAGCTTTCTTT
.	TRBD1	TRBV29-1	TRBJ1-1	CSVQTGTGGWGTEAFF	TGCAGCGTTCAGACGGGGACAGGGGGTTGGGGGACTGAAGCTTTCTTT
.	TRBD1	TRBV7-9	TRBJ2-4	CASSLETQGKNIQYF	TGTGCCAGCAGCTTAGAGACACAGGGGAAAAACATTCAGTACTTC
.	.	TRBV15	TRBJ1-5	CATSRNRVKAPQHF	TGTGCCACCAGCAGAAATAGGGTCAAGGCGCCCCAGCATTTT
.	.	TRBV5-1	TRBJ1-4	CASSLRTLNPNEKLFF	TGCGCCAGCAGCTTACGTACTTTGAACCCTAATGAAAAACTGTTTTTT